One sample yielded the 24 T cell receptor beta chains listed below, sequenced in a study of metastatic and nonmetastatic thyroid tumors. All patients were untreated before thyroid surgery. TCRdb redid the clone calls on the PCR reads using MiXCR. Here the sample spans around 20,000 clones, roughly 29% being singletons. Sequencing was carried out using blood. All receptors derive from a female donor with papillary thyroid cancer or a benign thyroid nodule (not recorded which). Some clones in this sample may be carry-over from other donors' samples.

The genes are TRBV5-1 and TRBJ1-3; a possible D gene is TRBD1 (6 bases). Looked up from germline, CDR1 is SGHRS and CDR2 is YFSETQ. The CDR3 consists of 14 residues. Trimming pared 4 bases from V and 0 bases from J, leaving 8 bases between. In nucleotides, the CDR3 is TGCGCCAGCAGCATGGACAGCTCTGGAAACACCATATATTTT. Protein: CASSMDSSGNTIYF.

The CDR3 DNA follows: TGTGCCAGCAGTTCTTACTTTGGCGGGACAGGGGTAGGCACTGAAGCTTTCTTT. Translation: CASSSYFGGTGVGTEAFF. The V and J genes are TRBV27 and TRBJ1-1, with 10 bases aligning to TRBD1. Germline CDR1 is MNHEY and CDR2 is SMNVEV (reference sequence). V gave up 4 bases and J gave up 4 bases; unmatched junction bases: 15. This CDR3 contains 18 residues.

This clone was counted only a few times. The CDR3 protein is CASSPQGLSSYEQYF. The CDR3, as DNA: TGTGCCAGCAGTCCCCAGGGACTAAGCTCCTACGAGCAGTACTTC. The chain couples TRBV28 to TRBJ2-7, with 7 bases aligning to TRBD2. The junction had 7 bases not matched to a gene; V was cut back by 5 bases and J by 0 bases. Per the germline V gene, CDR1 is MDHEN and CDR2 is SYDVKM. This CDR3 contains 15 residues.

This clone was seen a few times. The chain carries TRBV10-3 and TRBJ2-1; a weak D match, TRBD2 (7 bases). The CDR3 has 16 residues. The V end was cut by 1 base, the J end by 6 bases, with 16 bases between. Germline CDR1 is ENHRY and CDR2 is SYGVKD. The CDR3 nucleotides are TGTGCCATCAGTGAGTTGTGGGGAGGGGGGAGCAATGAGCAGTTCTTC. Protein product: CAISELWGGGSNEQFF.

This clone has at least ten counts. In this CDR3 the conserved last residue, phenylalanine or tryptophan, is missing, so a read error is likely. The chain links TRBV11-2 to TRBJ1-5; tentative D call: TRBD1 (6 bases). V lost 5 bases to trimming and J lost 7 bases, with 18 bases between them. The CDR3 loop spans 15 amino acids. Per germline, CDR1 SGHAT and CDR2 FQNNGV. The CDR3 sequence is CASSPEGGTGQPQHL. The CDR3 nucleotides are TGTGCCAGCAGCCCGGAGGGGGGGACGGGGCAGCCCCAGCATCTT.

The chain has TRBV13 and TRBJ1-2; D is undetermined. V was shortened by 0 bases and J by 2 bases, with 10 bases between the two germline ends. The germline V gene encodes CDR1 PRHDT and CDR2 FYEKMQ (reference sequence). This CDR3 spans 15 amino acids. The CDR3 sequence: CASSLGRQLNYGYTF. DNA for the CDR3: TGTGCCAGCAGCTTAGGCCGGCAACTAAACTATGGCTACACCTTC.

In this sample, this clone turned up many times. The rearrangement joins TRBV19 to TRBJ1-3; D is undetermined. The germline V gene has CDR1 LNHDA and CDR2 SQIVND (reference sequence). The germline V and J ends were trimmed by 5 bases and 0 bases, with 17 bases remaining between them. The CDR3 extends over 17 amino acids. CDR3: CASSRAGPNLSGNTIYF. The CDR3 region has the DNA TGTGCCAGTAGTCGCGCAGGACCGAACCTCTCTGGAAACACCATATATTTT.

This clone counts as medium-sized (0.01 to 0.1%). The chain carries TRBV2 and TRBJ2-7; TRBD1 agrees at 9 bases. This CDR3 is built from 14 residues. The J segment lost 5 bases and the V segment lost 6 bases, leaving 8 bases of the junction unmatched. In germline, CDR1 is SNHLY, CDR2 FYNNEI. CDR3 bases: TGTGCCAGCAGGAACAGGGGGCGCTTCCACGAGCAGTACTTC. Translating it yields CASRNRGRFHEQYF.

This clone was counted many times. The chain employs TRBV3-1 and TRBJ2-5; 7 positions match TRBD2. J lost 1 base, V lost 1 base, and 0 bases had no gene match. This CDR3 spans 14 amino acids. Germline V gene sequence: CDR1 LGHDT, CDR2 YNNKEL (reference sequence). The CDR3 region is CASSQASGQETQYF. As DNA, the CDR3 is TGTGCCAGCAGCCAAGCTAGCGGCCAAGAGACCCAGTACTTC.

This chain connects TRBV7-8 to TRBJ2-1; unclear D gene. This CDR3 is 14 amino acids long. V was trimmed by 4 bases and J by 8 bases, leaving 15 bases between them. Germline lookup yields CDR1 SGHVS and CDR2 FQNEAQ. The CDR3 bases are TGTGCCAGCAGCTCAGAGTCCCCCTTCGATGAGCAGTTCTTC. This codes for CASSSESPFDEQFF.

This clone was counted once. V is TRBV7-9 and J is TRBJ1-1, with 8 nucleotides matching TRBD1. Trimming removed 2 bases from V and 1 base from J; junction bases left unmatched: 3. Germline assignment: CDR1 SEHNR and CDR2 FQNEAQ (reference sequence). CDR3 length: 15 residues. Written as DNA, the CDR3 is TGTGCCAGCAGCTTAACGGACAGGGCGAACACTGAAGCTTTCTTT. Protein sequence: CASSLTDRANTEAFF.

In this sample, this clone turned up many times. The chain recombines TRBV29-1 with TRBJ2-1; unclear D gene. V lost 2 bases, J lost 5 bases, and 7 bases lay in between. The length of the CDR3 is 12 residues. The germline V gene has CDR1 SQVTM and CDR2 ANQGSEA. Written as DNA, the CDR3 is TGCAGCGTTGAAATGGCTCACAATGAGCAGTTCTTC. Its protein product is CSVEMAHNEQFF.

As concerns this clone: Other DNA sequences in this specimen translate into the identical CDR3. The V call is TRBV2, the J call TRBJ2-6; D ambiguous. Trimming removed 7 bases at V and 10 bases at J, with 20 bases between. The length of the CDR3 is 15 residues. The germline CDR1 and CDR2 sequences are SNHLY and FYNNEI. The CDR3 spells CASIGIDSEANVLTF. CDR3 sequence (DNA): TGTGCCAGCATTGGGATCGACTCTGAGGCGAACGTCCTGACTTTC.

By sample share, this clone is medium-sized. The genes are TRBV30 and TRBJ1-4, with 10 bases fitting TRBD1. V was pared by 1 base and J by 11 bases, with 4 bases of the junction left unmatched. Germline V gives CDR1 GTSNPN, CDR2 SVGIG (reference sequence). CDR3 length: 13 amino acids. The CDR3 DNA reads as TGTGCCTGGAGTGGACAGGGGGCGCAGAAACTGTTTTTT. Protein product: CAWSGQGAQKLFF.

This clone was counted a few times. The V call is TRBV6-1, the J call TRBJ1-2, with TRBD1 matching 8 bases. This CDR3 comprises 13 residues. Germline lookup yields CDR1 MNHNS and CDR2 SASEGT. With 6 bases clipped from V and 7 bases from J, the junction kept 7 bases outside the gene matches. CDR3 sequence (DNA): TGTGCCAGCAGACAGGACAGGGTAGGTGGCTACACCTTC. This sequence encodes CASRQDRVGGYTF.

The chain joins TRBV20-1 to TRBJ2-7; D is perhaps TRBD2 (6 bases). The CDR3 runs 15 residues. Deletions cut 6 bases from V and 0 bases from J, with 18 bases between. Germline V gives CDR1 DFQATT, CDR2 SNEGSKA (reference sequence). CDR3 protein: CSADPQAGGSYEQYF. The CDR3 region has the DNA TGCAGTGCGGACCCCCAAGCGGGCGGCTCCTACGAGCAGTACTTC.

This clone qualifies as large. The V gene is TRBV13, the J gene TRBJ1-1; no firm D call. Germline CDR1 is PRHDT and CDR2 is FYEKMQ (reference sequence). Trimming removed 3 bases from V and 1 base from J, with 6 bases in between. The CDR3 covers 13 residues. Here the CDR3 reads CASSFRGNTEAFF. In nucleotides, the CDR3 is TGTGCCAGCAGCTTCCGGGGGAACACTGAAGCTTTCTTT.

The chain links TRBV6-1 to TRBJ2-1; the match to TRBD2 covers 7 bases. Looked up from germline, CDR1 is MNHNS and CDR2 is SASEGT. Trimming took 2 bases from V and 1 from J; bases not matched to a gene: 2. This CDR3 region has 15 residues. The CDR3: CASSESSGSYNEQFF. CDR3 bases: TGTGCCAGCAGTGAAAGTAGCGGGTCCTACAATGAGCAGTTCTTC.

This clone was counted ten times or more. The chain combines TRBV7-9 with TRBJ2-3; 8 nucleotides align to TRBD2. The CDR3 runs to 16 residues. Germline lookup yields CDR1 SEHNR and CDR2 FQNEAQ (reference sequence). V gave up 5 bases and J gave up 4 bases; unmatched junction bases: 11. The DNA of the CDR3 is TGTGCCAGCAGCGGGTTGAGGACTAGCAGTCCAGATACGCAGTATTTT. It specifies CASSGLRTSSPDTQYF.

At least ten counts were recorded for this clone. The chain has TRBV19 and TRBJ1-5, with 7 nucleotides matching TRBD1. Germline V gene lookup returns CDR1 LNHDA and CDR2 SQIVND (reference sequence). The CDR3 is 18 residues long. Trimming took 3 bases from V and 11 from J; bases not matched to a gene: 22. The CDR3 reads CASSINRGDRANGGAQHF. The CDR3 DNA reads as TGTGCCAGTAGTATCAACAGAGGCGACAGGGCTAACGGTGGGGCCCAGCATTTT.

The chain's CDR3 is CASSEGPGQSYNEQFF. The DNA of the CDR3 is TGTGCCAGCAGTGAAGGACCGGGACAGAGTTACAATGAGCAGTTCTTC. The rearrangement joins TRBV2 to TRBJ2-1, with 7 bases fitting TRBD1. The CDR3 is 16 amino acids. The J segment lost 4 bases and the V segment lost 1 base, leaving 7 bases of the junction unmatched. Germline-derived CDR1 and CDR2 are SNHLY and FYNNEI.

V and J are TRBV4-1 and TRBJ2-5, with 7 bases fitting TRBD2. This CDR3 contains 19 residues. The V gene's germline CDR1 is MGHRA and CDR2 YSYEKL. V lost 0 bases to trimming and J lost 3 bases; unmatched junction nucleotides: 16. The CDR3 coding sequence is TGCGCCAGCAGCCAAGAGTCCTTCGCTAGCGGTATAATCAAAGAGACCCAGTACTTC. This encodes CASSQESFASGIIKETQYF.

This clone was counted many times. Sequence at one end of the junction differs from germline and may be a read error. The chain combines TRBV7-7 with TRBJ1-4; D call uncertain. The V gene's germline CDR1 is SSHAT and CDR2 FNYEAQ (reference sequence). CDR3 length: 12 residues. For the CDR3, the DNA is TGTGCTAGCAGCCCCCGTCTTGAAAAACTGTTTTTT. It yields the protein CASSPRLEKLFF.

This clone was detected ten times or more. The chain is built from TRBV20-1 and TRBJ2-3; TRBD2 matches at 9 bases. The CDR3 contains 17 residues. The J segment lost 4 bases and the V segment lost 0 bases, leaving 11 bases of the junction unmatched. Germline lookup yields CDR1 DFQATT and CDR2 SNEGSKA (reference sequence). The CDR3 bases are TGCAGTGCTAGAGATATGGGAGGACTAGCGAGTTCAGATACGCAGTATTTT. Amino acid sequence: CSARDMGGLASSDTQYF.